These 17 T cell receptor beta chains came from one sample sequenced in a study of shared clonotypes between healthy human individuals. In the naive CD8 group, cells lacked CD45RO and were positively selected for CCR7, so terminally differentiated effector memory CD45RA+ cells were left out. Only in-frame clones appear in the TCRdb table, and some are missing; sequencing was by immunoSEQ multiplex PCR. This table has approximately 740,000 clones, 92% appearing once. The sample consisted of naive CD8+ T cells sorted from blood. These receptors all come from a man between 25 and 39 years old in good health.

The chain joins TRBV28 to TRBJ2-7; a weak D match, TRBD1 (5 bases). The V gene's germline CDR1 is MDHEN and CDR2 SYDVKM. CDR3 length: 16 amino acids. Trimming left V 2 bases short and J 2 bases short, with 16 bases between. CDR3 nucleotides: TGTGCCAGCAGTTTAGAACAGGAGAAAGATACCTACGAGCAGTACTTC. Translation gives CASSLEQEKDTYEQYF.

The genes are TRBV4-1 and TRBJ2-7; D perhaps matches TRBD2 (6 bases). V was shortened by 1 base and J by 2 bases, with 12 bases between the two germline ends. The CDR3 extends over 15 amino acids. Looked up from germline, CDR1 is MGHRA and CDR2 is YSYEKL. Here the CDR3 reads CASSQVVGSAYEQYF. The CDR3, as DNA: TGCGCCAGCAGCCAAGTTGTCGGGAGCGCCTACGAGCAGTACTTC.

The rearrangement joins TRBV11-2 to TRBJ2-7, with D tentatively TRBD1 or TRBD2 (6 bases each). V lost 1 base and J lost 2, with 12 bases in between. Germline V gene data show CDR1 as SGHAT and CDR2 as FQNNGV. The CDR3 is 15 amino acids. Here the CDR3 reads CASSLVGGRTYEQYF. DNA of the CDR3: TGTGCCAGCAGCTTAGTCGGGGGCCGAACCTACGAGCAGTACTTC.

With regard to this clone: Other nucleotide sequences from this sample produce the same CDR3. The CDR3 DNA reads as TGTGCCAGCAGCCCAGGTGGGACTGAAGCTTTCTTT. Translation gives CASSPGGTEAFF. The chain carries TRBV11-3 and TRBJ1-1, with D unresolved. CDR3 length: 12 residues. With 5 bases removed from V and 5 bases from J, the gap between germline ends came to 9 bases. CDR1 and CDR2 from the germline V gene are SGHNT and YENEEA.

Here the CDR3 DNA reads TGTGCCAGTAGTATAGACCCGATCAGAACAGATACGCAGTATTTT. Translated: CASSIDPIRTDTQYF. V is TRBV19 and J is TRBJ2-3; the D is unclear. V was pared by 0 bases and J by 3 bases, with 10 bases between. CDR1 LNHDA and CDR2 SQIVND come from the germline V gene (reference sequence). The CDR3 runs to 15 residues. Supplemented by reference TRBV19 and TRBJ2-3, the full variable domain reads DGGITQSPKYLFRKEGQNVTLSCEQNLNHDAMYWYRQDPGQGLRLIYYSQIVNDFQKGDIAEGYSVSREKKESFPLTVTSAQKNPTAFYLCASSIDPIRTDTQYFGPGTRLTVL.

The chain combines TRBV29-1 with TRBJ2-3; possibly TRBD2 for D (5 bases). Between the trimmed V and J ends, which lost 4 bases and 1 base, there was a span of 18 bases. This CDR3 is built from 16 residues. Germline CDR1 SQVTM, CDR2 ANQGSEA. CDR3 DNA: TGCAGCGTTGCCGGGATCCTTTTTGAGCGCACAGATACGCAGTATTTT. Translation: CSVAGILFERTDTQYF.

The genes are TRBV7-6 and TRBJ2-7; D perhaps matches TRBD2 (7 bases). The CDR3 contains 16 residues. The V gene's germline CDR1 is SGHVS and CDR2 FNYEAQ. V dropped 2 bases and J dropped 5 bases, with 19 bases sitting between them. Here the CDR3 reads CASSLKPPGGLDEQYF. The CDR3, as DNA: TGTGCCAGCAGCTTAAAGCCGCCCGGGGGGCTAGACGAGCAGTACTTC.

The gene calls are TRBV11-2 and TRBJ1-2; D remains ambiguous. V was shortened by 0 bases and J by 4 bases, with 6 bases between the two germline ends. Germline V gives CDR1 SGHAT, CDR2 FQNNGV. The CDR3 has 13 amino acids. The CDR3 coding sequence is TGTGCCAGCAGCTTAGACAGGTCCTATGGCTACACCTTC. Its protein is CASSLDRSYGYTF.

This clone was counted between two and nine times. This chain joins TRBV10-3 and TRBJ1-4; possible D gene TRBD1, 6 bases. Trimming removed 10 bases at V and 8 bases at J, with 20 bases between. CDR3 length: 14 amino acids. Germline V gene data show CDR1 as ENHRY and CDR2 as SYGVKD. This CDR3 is CATTEQGGGEKLFF. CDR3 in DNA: TGTGCCACCACCGAACAGGGAGGAGGGGAAAAACTGTTTTTT.

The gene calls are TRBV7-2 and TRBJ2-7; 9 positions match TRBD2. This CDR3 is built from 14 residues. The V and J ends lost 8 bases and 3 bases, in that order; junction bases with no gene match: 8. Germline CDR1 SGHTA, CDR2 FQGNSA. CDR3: CASGGASGIYEQYF. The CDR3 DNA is TGTGCCAGCGGTGGGGCTAGCGGGATCTACGAGCAGTACTTC.

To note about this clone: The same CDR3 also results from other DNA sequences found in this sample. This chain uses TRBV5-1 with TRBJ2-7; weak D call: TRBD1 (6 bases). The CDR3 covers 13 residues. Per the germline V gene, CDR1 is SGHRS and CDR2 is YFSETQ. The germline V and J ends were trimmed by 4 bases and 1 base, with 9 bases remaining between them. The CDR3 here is CASSLGQSYEQYF. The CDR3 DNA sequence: TGCGCCAGCAGCCTCGGACAGTCCTACGAGCAGTACTTC.

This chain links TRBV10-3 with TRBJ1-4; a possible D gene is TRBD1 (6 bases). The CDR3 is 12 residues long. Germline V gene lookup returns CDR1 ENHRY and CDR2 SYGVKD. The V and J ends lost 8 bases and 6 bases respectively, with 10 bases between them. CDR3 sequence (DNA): TGTGCCATCGGGGCAGGGGATGAAAAACTGTTTTTT. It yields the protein CAIGAGDEKLFF.

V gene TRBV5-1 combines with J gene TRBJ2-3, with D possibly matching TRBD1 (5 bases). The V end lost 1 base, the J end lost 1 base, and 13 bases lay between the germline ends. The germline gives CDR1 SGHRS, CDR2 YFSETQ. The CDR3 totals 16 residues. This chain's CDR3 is CASSLRGRVGTDTQYF. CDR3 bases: TGCGCCAGCAGCTTGAGAGGCAGGGTCGGCACAGATACGCAGTATTTT.

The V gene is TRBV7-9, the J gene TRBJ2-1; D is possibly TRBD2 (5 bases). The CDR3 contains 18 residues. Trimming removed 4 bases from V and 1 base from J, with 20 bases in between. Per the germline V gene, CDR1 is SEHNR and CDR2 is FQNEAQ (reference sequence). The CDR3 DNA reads TGTGCCAGCAGCTCAGCCATCCAAACTAGTTCTTCCTACAATGAGCAGTTCTTC. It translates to CASSSAIQTSSSYNEQFF.

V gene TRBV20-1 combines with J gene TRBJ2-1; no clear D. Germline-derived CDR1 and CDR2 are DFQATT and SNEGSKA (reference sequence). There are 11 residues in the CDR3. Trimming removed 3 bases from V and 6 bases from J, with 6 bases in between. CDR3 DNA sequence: TGCAGTGCTAGGGTTCCCAATGAGCAGTTCTTC. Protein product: CSARVPNEQFF.

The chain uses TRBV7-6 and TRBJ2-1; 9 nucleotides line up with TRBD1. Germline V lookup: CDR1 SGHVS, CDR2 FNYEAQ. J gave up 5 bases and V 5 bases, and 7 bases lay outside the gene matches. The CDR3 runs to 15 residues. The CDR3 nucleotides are TGTGCCAGCAGCCTTTGGACAGGGGATGACAATGAGCAGTTCTTC. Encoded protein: CASSLWTGDDNEQFF.

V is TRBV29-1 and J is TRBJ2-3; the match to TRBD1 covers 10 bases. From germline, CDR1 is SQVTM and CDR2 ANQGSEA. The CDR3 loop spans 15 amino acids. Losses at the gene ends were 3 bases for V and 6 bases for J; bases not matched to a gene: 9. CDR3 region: CSVEKTGGDLDTQYF. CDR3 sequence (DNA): TGCAGCGTTGAGAAGACAGGGGGCGACCTGGATACGCAGTATTTT.